This entry lists 28 T cell receptor beta chains sequenced from one sample in a study of cytomegalovirus exposure and HLA in healthy donors. A multiplex PCR was run with 60 Vbeta primers and 13 Jbeta primers. Assay used: immunoSEQ multiplex PCR; TCRdb lists only in-frame clones, some missing. The repertoire has hundreds of thousands of clones, about 90% of them found once; the top ten carry approximately 2.4%. Material for sequencing was PBMCs. These receptors all come from a woman between 18 and 29 years old in good health and CMV-seronegative.

This chain links TRBV13 with TRBJ2-5; possibly TRBD2 for D (6 bases). The DNA end lines up better with TRBJ2-7; the J call may be wrong. The germline gives CDR1 PRHDT, CDR2 FYEKMQ (reference sequence). The CDR3 has 15 residues. The chain's CDR3 is CASSEATGGLYEQYF. CDR3 coding DNA: TGTGCCAGCAGCGAGGCTACCGGGGGACTTTACGAGCAGTACTTC.

The chain is built from TRBV15 and TRBJ1-2, with a tentative D call TRBD1 (5 bases). Germline V gene sequence: CDR1 LNHNV, CDR2 YYDKDF (reference sequence). The CDR3 is 17 amino acids. Trimming took 0 bases from V and 5 from J, leaving 19 bases between them. The chain's CDR3 is CATSRDVLARASYGYTF. As DNA, the CDR3 is TGTGCCACCAGCAGAGATGTTTTGGCCAGGGCCTCTTATGGCTACACCTTC.

The chain couples TRBV5-6 to TRBJ2-1; 9 bases map to TRBD1. From germline, CDR1 is SGHDT and CDR2 YYEEEE. The V and J ends lost 4 bases and 3 bases, in that order; junction bases with no gene match: 5. This CDR3 is 15 amino acids long. The CDR3 loop reads CASSRRTGVYNEQFF. The DNA of the CDR3 is TGTGCCAGCAGCCGCCGGACAGGGGTCTACAATGAGCAGTTCTTC. The full variable domain, completed using reference TRBV5-6 and TRBJ2-1, is DAGVTQSPTHLIKTRGQQVTLRCSPKSGHDTVSWYQQALGQGPQFIFQYYEEEERQRGNFPDRFSGHQFPNYSSELNVNALLLGDSALYLCASSRRTGVYNEQFFGPGTRLTVL.

This chain uses TRBV5-6 with TRBJ2-7; maybe TRBD1 (5 bases). The germline CDR1 and CDR2 sequences are SGHDT and YYEEEE. The V and J ends lost 0 bases and 3 bases respectively, with 10 bases between them. The CDR3 consists of 14 residues. The CDR3 reads CASSLGGTYYEQYF. The CDR3 nucleotides read TGTGCCAGCAGCTTGGGGGGCACCTACTACGAGCAGTACTTC.

The chain couples TRBV10-3 to TRBJ2-5; TRBD1 matches 9 bases. CDR1 is ENHRY, CDR2 SYGVKD, per germline. Germline trimming cut 9 bases from V and 8 bases from J; bases unmatched to any gene: 16. This CDR3 comprises 15 residues. The CDR3 sequence: CAIARTITGGETQYF. CDR3 coding DNA: TGTGCCATTGCCCGGACGATAACAGGGGGCGAAACCCAGTACTTC.

V is TRBV4-2 and J is TRBJ1-2; D is perhaps TRBD1 (6 bases). The germline gives CDR1 LGHNA, CDR2 YNFKEQ. The CDR3 has 14 amino acids. Trimming pared 1 base from V and 3 bases from J, leaving 9 bases between. Here the CDR3 reads CASSQGGLDYGYTF. CDR3 in DNA: TGTGCCAGCAGCCAAGGGGGGCTCGACTATGGCTACACCTTC.

This clone was counted between two and nine times. This sequence joins TRBV6-4 and TRBJ2-1; TRBD2 is a possible D gene (6 bases). The CDR3 loop spans 16 amino acids. V lost 0 bases and J lost 5, with 14 bases in between. Per germline, CDR1 MRHNA and CDR2 SNTAGT. The CDR3 sequence: CASSDSGGETHNEQFF. In nucleotides, the CDR3 is TGTGCCAGCAGTGACTCTGGCGGGGAGACCCACAATGAGCAGTTCTTC.

This chain links TRBV7-7 with TRBJ1-1, with a tentative D call TRBD1 (5 bases). The CDR3 runs 13 residues. Germline CDR1 reads SSHAT; CDR2 reads FNYEAQ (reference sequence). Trimming removed 1 base at V and 4 bases at J, with 7 bases between. CDR3 in DNA: TGTGCCAGCAGCTTAGGAACAGGCACTGAAGCTTTCTTT. This encodes CASSLGTGTEAFF.

This clone was detected only once. The chain joins TRBV27 to TRBJ2-3; the D is unclear. The V and J ends lost 5 bases and 5 bases respectively, with 11 bases between them. CDR3 length: 13 residues. CDR1 is MNHEY and CDR2 is SMNVEV in the germline V gene (reference sequence). The CDR3 protein is CASSVYSVDTQYF. In nucleotides, the CDR3 is TGTGCCAGCAGTGTATACTCGGTAGATACGCAGTATTTT.

This sequence joins TRBV7-9 and TRBJ2-3; D is unclear. CDR3 size: 12 residues. V lost 2 bases and J 2 bases, leaving 2 bases between the germline ends. Germline CDR1 is SEHNR and CDR2 is FQNEAQ (reference sequence). CDR3 coding DNA: TGTGCCAGCAGCTTACTCACAGATACGCAGTATTTT. This translates into CASSLLTDTQYF.

The chain employs TRBV6-5 and TRBJ1-1; D is unresolved. CDR3 size: 12 residues. CDR1 is MNHEY, CDR2 SVGAGI, per germline. V dropped 3 bases and J dropped 2 bases, with 4 bases sitting between them. The CDR3 region is CASSYSNTEAFF. DNA for the CDR3: TGTGCCAGCAGTTATAGCAACACTGAAGCTTTCTTT.

This clone was picked up a small number of times. The chain joins TRBV5-6 to TRBJ1-2; TRBD1 agrees at 7 bases. Germline V gene data show CDR1 as SGHDT and CDR2 as YYEEEE. With 0 bases clipped from V and 7 bases from J, the junction kept 6 bases outside the gene matches. CDR3 size: 14 residues. The CDR3 sequence is CASSLEGALGGYTF. In nucleotides, the CDR3 is TGTGCCAGCAGCTTGGAGGGGGCTTTGGGTGGCTACACCTTC.

The chain recombines TRBV5-4 with TRBJ2-7; 9 positions match TRBD1. Trimming cost V 4 bases and J 5 bases; bases outside gene matches: 10. CDR3 length: 15 amino acids. The germline CDR1 and CDR2 sequences are SGHNT and YYREEE (reference sequence). The CDR3 DNA sequence: TGTGCCAGCAGCCGAGACAGGGGGGCCTGGAACGAGCAGTACTTC. As protein: CASSRDRGAWNEQYF.

The V gene is TRBV9, the J gene TRBJ1-2; 9 bases are a match to TRBD1. CDR1 is SGDLS and CDR2 is YYNGEE in the germline V gene. The CDR3 totals 17 residues. Germline trimming cut 3 bases from V and 6 bases from J; bases unmatched to any gene: 15. CDR3 in DNA: TGTGCCAGCAGCGAGAGCAGGACAGGGGCCATCCCAGATGGCTACACCTTC. Translating it yields CASSESRTGAIPDGYTF.

Here the CDR3 reads CASSAQLQTVGGYTF. CDR3 nucleotides: TGCGCCAGCAGCGCCCAGCTACAGACAGTGGGTGGCTACACCTTC. The rearrangement joins TRBV10-2 to TRBJ1-2; a possible D gene is TRBD1 (5 bases). Germline V gene lookup returns CDR1 WSHSY and CDR2 SAAADI. V dropped 6 bases and J dropped 7 bases, with 21 bases sitting between them. The CDR3 sequence is 15 residues long.

This chain uses TRBV9 with TRBJ1-2, with 7 nucleotides matching TRBD1. The CDR3 loop spans 14 amino acids. With 4 bases clipped from V and 2 bases from J, the junction kept 5 bases outside the gene matches. Germline V CDR1 and CDR2: SGDLS, YYNGEE. In DNA form, the CDR3 reads TGTGCCAGCAGCATACAGACAGGGAACTATGGCTACACCTTC. Translated, it gives CASSIQTGNYGYTF.

The V and J genes are TRBV2 and TRBJ2-6, with D hard to call. CDR3 length: 16 residues. Germline CDR1 reads SNHLY; CDR2 reads FYNNEI. Trimming cost V 2 bases and J 0 bases, with 8 bases left between them. Here the CDR3 reads CASSERRVSGANVLTF. CDR3 nucleotide sequence: TGTGCCAGCAGTGAAAGACGGGTCTCTGGGGCCAACGTCCTGACTTTC.

The chain carries TRBV7-9 and TRBJ2-7, with D possibly matching TRBD2 (6 bases). The CDR3 consists of 13 residues. Per germline, CDR1 SEHNR and CDR2 FQNEAQ (reference sequence). The ends were cut back, 9 bases at V and 2 bases at J, with 14 bases in the middle. The CDR3 bases are TGTGCCAGTGGGGACTTTCGAACCTACGAGCAGTACTTC. Its protein is CASGDFRTYEQYF.

The chain combines TRBV2 with TRBJ2-1; the match to TRBD2 covers 15 bases. Germline CDR1 reads SNHLY; CDR2 reads FYNNEI. The V segment lost 6 bases and the J segment 4 bases; nucleotides outside the gene matches: 1. The CDR3 length is 15 residues. CDR3 amino acids: CASRGLAGGYNEQFF. CDR3 in DNA: TGTGCCAGCAGGGGACTAGCGGGGGGTTACAATGAGCAGTTCTTC.

The V gene is TRBV11-2, the J gene TRBJ2-1, with TRBD1 as a possible D gene (7 bases). The germline V gene encodes CDR1 SGHAT and CDR2 FQNNGV. V lost 5 bases and J 10 bases, leaving 15 bases between the germline ends. The CDR3 contains 13 residues. The chain's CDR3 is CASSQGGAREQFF. The CDR3, as DNA: TGTGCCAGCAGCCAGGGGGGTGCAAGGGAGCAGTTCTTC.

This clone has a single count. The rearrangement joins TRBV5-1 to TRBJ1-4; 7 bases line up with TRBD1. This CDR3 has 16 amino acids. Germline V gene lookup returns CDR1 SGHRS and CDR2 YFSETQ. Germline trimming cut 3 bases from V and 0 bases from J; bases unmatched to any gene: 5. The CDR3 region has the DNA TGCGCCAGCAGCTCTAGCGGGACAGCAACTAATGAAAAACTGTTTTTT. It codes for CASSSSGTATNEKLFF.

The V and J genes are TRBV27 and TRBJ1-2; possibly TRBD1 for D (5 bases). The V and J ends lost 3 bases and 3 bases respectively, with 11 bases between them. CDR3 length: 14 amino acids. CDR1 and CDR2 from the germline V gene are MNHEY and SMNVEV (reference sequence). CDR3 in amino acids: CASSLEGRDYGYTF. The CDR3 nucleotides read TGTGCCAGCAGTTTGGAGGGGCGGGACTATGGCTACACCTTC.

This CDR3 reads CASRQGLLDGYTF. DNA of the CDR3: TGTGCCAGCAGACAGGGGTTGTTAGATGGCTACACCTTC. V usage is TRBV2 and J usage is TRBJ1-2, with 7 bases aligning to TRBD1. This CDR3 is 13 amino acids long. The germline V gene encodes CDR1 SNHLY and CDR2 FYNNEI. J gave up 6 bases and V 6 bases, and 7 bases lay outside the gene matches.

The chain links TRBV27 to TRBJ1-5, with D perhaps TRBD1 (6 bases). The CDR3 extends over 18 amino acids. V was shortened by 8 bases and J by 0 bases, with 23 bases between the two germline ends. Looked up from germline, CDR1 is MNHEY and CDR2 is SMNVEV (reference sequence). CDR3 nucleotide sequence: TGTGCCAGCGGCCGGTGGGGGCCGGGGCTTTATAGCAATCAGCCCCAGCATTTT. The encoded protein is CASGRWGPGLYSNQPQHF.

This clone was counted once. This chain links TRBV10-3 with TRBJ1-1; TRBD1 aligns across 9 bases. The germline V gene has CDR1 ENHRY and CDR2 SYGVKD. With V trimmed by 6 bases and J by 5 bases, 7 bases remained unmatched. The CDR3 consists of 14 residues. The CDR3 coding sequence is TGTGCCATCAGGCAACAGGGGGCTGGGACTGAAGCTTTCTTT. Amino acid sequence: CAIRQQGAGTEAFF.

The V call is TRBV5-1, the J call TRBJ1-2, with TRBD1 matching over 9 bases. V lost 4 bases, J lost 6 bases, and 4 bases stayed unmatched. This CDR3 is 13 amino acids long. From germline, CDR1 is SGHRS and CDR2 YFSETQ. The CDR3 DNA sequence: TGCGCCAGCAGCCAGGGACAGGGAAATGGCTACACCTTC. This gives the protein CASSQGQGNGYTF.

As to this clone: The same CDR3 also results from other DNA sequences found in this sample. The gene calls are TRBV14 and TRBJ1-2; D remains ambiguous. V shed 0 bases and J shed 5 bases, with 7 bases lying between them. Germline values: CDR1 SGHDN, CDR2 FVKESK. This CDR3 is 13 amino acids long. CDR3: CASSQDRGYGYTF. Here the CDR3 DNA reads TGTGCCAGCAGCCAAGATCGAGGGTATGGCTACACCTTC.

The chain combines TRBV4-1 with TRBJ1-6; the D gene is possibly TRBD1 (6 bases). CDR1 MGHRA and CDR2 YSYEKL come from the germline V gene. This CDR3 is 16 amino acids long. Trimming left V 4 bases short and J 8 bases short, with 18 bases between. The CDR3 nucleotides read TGCGCCAGCAGCCCGCGGGGGGGGCAAATTGATTCACCCCTCCACTTT. Protein: CASSPRGGQIDSPLHF.